The 30 T cell receptor beta chains below come from one sample, sequenced in a study of cytomegalovirus exposure and HLA in healthy donors. Some clones are missing from TCRdb's copy, which holds only in-frame ones; the method was immunoSEQ multiplex PCR. This table has approximately 280,000 clones, 80% to 90% appearing once. Sequencing was done on a sample of PBMCs. Every receptor here comes from a woman under 30 in good health and CMV-seronegative.

The V gene is TRBV6-5, the J gene TRBJ2-4, with 7 bases that match TRBD1. Unmatched junction bases numbered 7, after V lost 6 bases and J lost 8 bases. Germline V CDR1 and CDR2: MNHEY, SVGAGI. The CDR3 runs 13 residues. The CDR3 bases are TGTGCCAGCAGAGGAGACAGGGCCGACATTCAGTACTTC. Translating gives CASRGDRADIQYF.

The chain joins TRBV14 to TRBJ1-1, with 7 nucleotides matching TRBD1. The CDR3 length is 14 residues. Germline CDR1 reads SGHDN; CDR2 reads FVKESK. V was clipped by 3 bases and J by 1 base; unmatched bases: 2. CDR3 region: CASSHRQGNTEAFF. The DNA of the CDR3 is TGTGCCAGCAGCCACCGACAGGGGAACACTGAAGCTTTCTTT. Combining the CDR3 with reference TRBV14 and TRBJ1-1 gives the whole variable domain EAGVTQFPSHSVIEKGQTVTLRCDPISGHDNLYWYRRVMGKEIKFLLHFVKESKQDESGMPNNRFLAERTGGTYSTLKVQPAELEDSGVYFCASSHRQGNTEAFFGQGTRLTVV.

The chain recombines TRBV5-4 with TRBJ2-1; tentatively, D is TRBD2 (6 bases). The length of the CDR3 is 14 residues. Germline CDR1 is SGHNT and CDR2 is YYREEE (reference sequence). Between the trimmed V and J ends, which lost 0 bases and 5 bases, there was a span of 9 bases. The CDR3 nucleotides are TGTGCCAGCAGCTTGGAGGTAGCGGACAATGAGCAGTTCTTC. It translates to CASSLEVADNEQFF.

This chain joins TRBV29-1 and TRBJ1-1; tentatively, D is TRBD1 (6 bases). V was cut by 7 bases and J by 6 bases, with 18 bases left in between. The CDR3 contains 13 residues. Germline V gene sequence: CDR1 SQVTM, CDR2 ANQGSEA. As DNA, the CDR3 is TGCAGCGCCATCCTCAGGGAGGGGGCTGAAGCTTTCTTT. Encoded protein: CSAILREGAEAFF. Full variable domain (rest looked up from reference TRBV29-1 and TRBJ1-1): SAVISQKPSRDICQRGTSLTIQCQVDSQVTMMFWYRQQPGQSLTLIATANQGSEATYESGFVIDKFPISRPNLTFSTLTVSNMSPEDSSIYLCSAILREGAEAFFGQGTRLTVV.

The J gene is TRBJ2-5, the V gene TRBV6-1, with a possible D match to TRBD2 (6 bases). Trimming took off 9 bases at V and 1 base at J, with 12 bases between the two ends. The germline V gene has CDR1 MNHNS and CDR2 SASEGT. CDR3 size: 13 residues. This chain's CDR3 is CASLGRSQETQYF. DNA for the CDR3: TGTGCCAGTCTCGGGAGATCCCAAGAGACCCAGTACTTC.

The rearrangement uses TRBV5-1 and TRBJ1-2; 9 bases are shared with TRBD1. V lost 2 bases to trimming and J lost 8 bases; unmatched junction nucleotides: 7. This CDR3 region has 14 residues. Germline V gene data show CDR1 as SGHRS and CDR2 as YFSETQ. The CDR3: CASSFPGTGNGYTF. The CDR3 bases are TGCGCCAGCAGCTTCCCCGGGACAGGGAACGGCTACACCTTC.

This chain connects TRBV6-5 to TRBJ2-1, with TRBD2 matching over 8 bases. V lost 2 bases, J lost 1 base, and 4 bases stayed unmatched. Per the germline V gene, CDR1 is MNHEY and CDR2 is SVGAGI. The CDR3 totals 16 residues. The CDR3 DNA reads as TGTGCCAGCAGTTACGACGGACTAGCTTCCTACAATGAGCAGTTCTTC. Amino acid sequence: CASSYDGLASYNEQFF.

In this sample, this clone turned up a few times. The V call is TRBV9, the J call TRBJ1-2; 9 nucleotides agree with TRBD1. The CDR3 sequence is 15 residues long. With V trimmed by 4 bases and J by 4 bases, 8 bases remained unmatched. CDR1 and CDR2 (germline): SGDLS, YYNGEE. CDR3 region: CASSSGTGFSYGYTF. In nucleotides, the CDR3 is TGTGCCAGCAGCTCCGGGACAGGGTTTAGCTATGGCTACACCTTC.

This chain uses TRBV30 with TRBJ2-1, with 11 bases lining up with TRBD2. V was clipped by 1 base and J by 4 bases; unmatched bases: 3. Germline CDR1 is GTSNPN and CDR2 is SVGIG (reference sequence). The CDR3 is made up of 15 amino acids. CDR3: CAWSELAGAYNEQFF. CDR3 sequence (DNA): TGTGCCTGGAGTGAACTAGCGGGAGCTTACAATGAGCAGTTCTTC.

The chain employs TRBV19 and TRBJ1-5; 8 positions match TRBD1. CDR1 LNHDA and CDR2 SQIVND come from the germline V gene (reference sequence). The CDR3 is made up of 17 amino acids. The ends lost 5 bases at V and 2 bases at J; junction bases unmatched: 11. The CDR3 DNA reads TGTGCCAGTAGTCCGACGACGACAGGGGAAGGCAATCAGCCCCAGCATTTT. Encoded protein: CASSPTTTGEGNQPQHF.

The CDR3 DNA reads as TGCGCCAGCAGCCGGGATGGCGGCAGGGGAAATAATCAGCCCCAGCATTTT. This encodes CASSRDGGRGNNQPQHF. This sequence joins TRBV4-1 and TRBJ1-5; weak D call: TRBD1 (6 bases). Germline CDR1 MGHRA, CDR2 YSYEKL. The CDR3 length is 17 residues. V dropped 4 bases and J dropped 4 bases, with 20 bases sitting between them.

The V call is TRBV9, the J call TRBJ2-1; D may be TRBD2 (7 bases). Deletions cut 4 bases from V and 4 bases from J, with 15 bases between. Per the germline V gene, CDR1 is SGDLS and CDR2 is YYNGEE. This CDR3 has 15 amino acids. The CDR3 region is CASSPRGAVYNEQFF. CDR3 in DNA: TGTGCCAGCAGCCCCCGGGGGGCGGTATACAATGAGCAGTTCTTC.

V and J are TRBV7-9 and TRBJ2-2; TRBD2 aligns across 9 bases. V was pared by 5 bases and J by 4 bases, with 8 bases of the junction left unmatched. CDR3 size: 16 residues. Germline V lookup: CDR1 SEHNR, CDR2 FQNEAQ (reference sequence). The CDR3 DNA follows: TGTGCCAGCAGCCTCTTTAGCGGGAGAGGCACCGGGGAGCTGTTTTTT. It specifies CASSLFSGRGTGELFF.

V usage is TRBV7-9 and J usage is TRBJ1-4; D ambiguous. Trimming left V 5 bases short and J 7 bases short, with 11 bases between. CDR3 length: 13 residues. From germline, CDR1 is SEHNR and CDR2 FQNEAQ (reference sequence). The CDR3 DNA reads as TGTGCCAGCAGCCACGACATTGGTGAAAAACTGTTTTTT. Its protein product is CASSHDIGEKLFF.

The rearrangement links TRBV7-2 to TRBJ1-5, with 10 bases that match TRBD1. In germline, CDR1 is SGHTA, CDR2 FQGNSA. The CDR3 spans 15 residues. The junction had 8 bases not matched to a gene; V was cut back by 6 bases and J by 6 bases. As DNA, the CDR3 is TGTGCCAGCAGGGACGGGACAGGGGAGGGTCAGCCCCAGCATTTT. Translating gives CASRDGTGEGQPQHF.

This chain links TRBV10-2 with TRBJ2-7; 9 positions match TRBD1. V shed 6 bases and J 3 bases; nucleotides not matched to a gene: 0. CDR1 and CDR2 (germline): WSHSY, SAAADI. This CDR3 comprises 12 residues. CDR3 DNA: TGCGCCAGCAGGGACAGGGGCTACGAGCAGTACTTC. It translates to CASRDRGYEQYF.

CDR3 sequence (DNA): TGTGCCAGCAGTCTCACGGACTACTTCGCCACAGATACGCAGTATTTT. Amino acid sequence: CASSLTDYFATDTQYF. The chain has TRBV27 and TRBJ2-3; TRBD2 might be the D (6 bases). CDR1 MNHEY and CDR2 SMNVEV come from the germline V gene (reference sequence). With 5 bases removed from V and 2 bases from J, the gap between germline ends came to 17 bases. The CDR3 runs to 16 residues.

The chain is built from TRBV6-5 and TRBJ2-4; D perhaps matches TRBD1 (6 bases). There are 14 residues in the CDR3. The germline V gene has CDR1 MNHEY and CDR2 SVGAGI. The ends were cut back, 2 bases at V and 8 bases at J, with 13 bases in the middle. The CDR3 DNA reads as TGTGCCAGCAGTTACATGCCAGGGGCCGACATTCAGTACTTC. It yields the protein CASSYMPGADIQYF.

The chain combines TRBV6-6 with TRBJ2-7, with TRBD1 as a possible D gene (6 bases). This CDR3 is built from 15 residues. Trimming removed 0 bases at V and 2 bases at J, with 11 bases between. CDR1 MNHNY and CDR2 SVGAGI come from the germline V gene (reference sequence). This CDR3 reads CASSYSRTAAYEQYF. The CDR3 DNA reads TGTGCCAGCAGTTACTCAAGGACAGCAGCCTACGAGCAGTACTTC.

This chain connects TRBV27 to TRBJ2-7; 7 bases are shared with TRBD1. CDR1 and CDR2 (germline): MNHEY, SMNVEV (reference sequence). V lost 0 bases to trimming and J lost 2 bases; unmatched junction nucleotides: 7. There are 16 residues in the CDR3. The CDR3 nucleotides read TGTGCCAGCAGTTTATCGAGGGACAGTTTACCCTACGAGCAGTACTTC. Translated: CASSLSRDSLPYEQYF.

The chain couples TRBV9 to TRBJ1-5; maybe TRBD1 (6 bases). Germline CDR1 is SGDLS and CDR2 is YYNGEE. V was trimmed by 0 bases and J by 4 bases, leaving 8 bases between them. This CDR3 has 14 amino acids. CDR3 sequence reads: CASSVDQGNQPQHF. The DNA of the CDR3 is TGTGCCAGCAGCGTAGACCAGGGGAATCAGCCCCAGCATTTT.

The chain carries TRBV5-6 and TRBJ1-5, with 9 bases matching TRBD1. CDR1 is SGHDT, CDR2 YYEEEE, per germline. The CDR3 is 15 residues long. V was clipped by 4 bases and J by 2 bases; unmatched bases: 4. CDR3: CASSTGGAGNQPQHF. The CDR3 DNA reads as TGTGCCAGCAGCACAGGGGGCGCAGGCAATCAGCCCCAGCATTTT.

The rearrangement uses TRBV2 and TRBJ2-2; 8 bases line up with TRBD1. V shed 8 bases, J shed 2 bases, and the junction held 7 bases outside the gene matches. The CDR3 has 15 residues. CDR1 is SNHLY, CDR2 FYNNEI, per germline. CDR3 DNA: TGTGCCAGCTCGGACAGGGATAGAAACACCGGGGAGCTGTTTTTT. Translation: CASSDRDRNTGELFF.

The chain is built from TRBV28 and TRBJ2-7, with D unresolved. With 3 bases removed from V and 2 bases from J, the gap between germline ends came to 8 bases. This CDR3 region has 13 residues. Germline V CDR1 and CDR2: MDHEN, SYDVKM. In DNA, the CDR3 is TGTGCCAGCAGTTTGCCCACGGCCTACGAGCAGTACTTC. Its translation is CASSLPTAYEQYF.

J is TRBJ1-1 and V is TRBV25-1; 8 nucleotides agree with TRBD1. The germline V gene encodes CDR1 MGHDK and CDR2 SYGVNS. With V trimmed by 6 bases and J by 4 bases, 4 bases remained unmatched. The CDR3 has 13 residues. CDR3 protein: CASSKTGGTEAFF. DNA for the CDR3: TGTGCCAGCAGCAAAACAGGGGGCACTGAAGCTTTCTTT.

The genes are TRBV6-5 and TRBJ2-7, with a weak D call TRBD2 (6 bases). The CDR3 totals 13 residues. Germline CDR1 MNHEY, CDR2 SVGAGI. V was cut by 8 bases and J by 5 bases, with 16 bases left in between. DNA of the CDR3: TGTGCCAGCCAACGGGAGAGGAGCCACGAGCAGTACTTC. Protein: CASQRERSHEQYF.

The chain recombines TRBV5-1 with TRBJ1-1; D is unclear. The CDR3 has 15 residues. Germline V lookup: CDR1 SGHRS, CDR2 YFSETQ. With 0 bases removed from V and 0 bases from J, the gap between germline ends came to 9 bases. The CDR3 nucleotides are TGCGCCAGCAGCTTGGGTGAGATTTTGAACACTGAAGCTTTCTTT. Translated, it gives CASSLGEILNTEAFF. Supplemented by reference TRBV5-1 and TRBJ1-1, the full variable domain reads KAGVTQTPRYLIKTRGQQVTLSCSPISGHRSVSWYQQTPGQGLQFLFEYFSETQRNKGNFPGRFSGRQFSNSRSEMNVSTLELGDSALYLCASSLGEILNTEAFFGQGTRLTVV.

In its sample, this clone was seen a few times. This CDR3 is CASSLYGLEAFF. In DNA form, the CDR3 reads TGTGCCAGTTCCTTGTATGGGCTTGAAGCTTTCTTT. The V and J genes are TRBV25-1 and TRBJ1-1; the D is unclear. CDR3 length equals 12 residues. V was shortened by 9 bases and J by 7 bases, with 15 bases between the two germline ends. Germline assignment: CDR1 MGHDK and CDR2 SYGVNS.

The CDR3 nucleotides read TGTGCCAGCAGCTCTACCAGGGCGAACGAGCAGTACTTC. Encoded protein: CASSSTRANEQYF. This chain connects TRBV11-3 to TRBJ2-7, with D perhaps matching TRBD1 (5 bases). Germline V gives CDR1 SGHNT, CDR2 YENEEA. The CDR3 extends over 13 amino acids. V lost 4 bases and J lost 5, with 12 bases in between.

The chain combines TRBV5-1 with TRBJ2-5, with 7 bases lining up with TRBD1. Trimming took 4 bases from V and 1 from J; bases not matched to a gene: 7. CDR1 SGHRS and CDR2 YFSETQ come from the germline V gene. The CDR3 covers 15 residues. The CDR3 DNA reads TGCGCCAGCAGCCCGGTGGGACAGCGCCAAGAGACCCAGTACTTC. Translated: CASSPVGQRQETQYF.